Listed here are 11 T cell receptor beta chains from one sample, sequenced in a study of T cells after yellow fever vaccination. TCRdb used MiXCR to reprocess the 5' RACE reads, holding one entry per CDR3 protein. Of 250,000 to 300,000 distinct CDR3 sequences listed, around 5.2% are singletons. Sequenced material: CD4+ T cells sorted from PBMCs, taken on the day of the yellow fever booster vaccination. The receptors originated from a man younger than 30 who received the YFV17D yellow fever vaccine.

The chain couples TRBV7-2 to TRBJ2-5, with D possibly matching TRBD1 (7 bases). The CDR3 consists of 16 residues. Germline CDR1 reads SGHTA; CDR2 reads FQGNSA. The V end was cut by 3 bases, the J end by 1 base, with 15 bases between. CDR3: CASSLVRGASQETQYF. Here the CDR3 DNA reads TGTGCCAGCAGCTTGGTCAGGGGGGCCTCCCAAGAGACCCAGTACTTC.

This clonotype was seen more than once but under ten times. This chain connects TRBV9 to TRBJ1-3; 8 bases match TRBD1. The germline V gene has CDR1 SGDLS and CDR2 YYNGEE. The CDR3 has 16 amino acids. V lost 3 bases and J lost 3; bases outside the gene matches: 8. CDR3 DNA: TGTGCCAGCAGCGAACAATCGACAGGGGTTGGAAACACCATATATTTT. The encoded protein is CASSEQSTGVGNTIYF. Using reference TRBV9 and TRBJ1-3 for the parts outside the CDR3, the full variable domain is DSGVTQTPKHLITATGQRVTLRCSPRSGDLSVYWYQQSLDQGLQFLIQYYNGEERAKGNILERFSAQQFPDLHSELNLSSLELGDSALYFCASSEQSTGVGNTIYFGEGSWLTVV.

The table lists this clonotype with a few counts. The J gene is TRBJ1-2, the V gene TRBV15; D not certain. This CDR3 region has 13 residues. Germline loops: CDR1 LNHNV, CDR2 YYDKDF (reference sequence). V gave up 6 bases and J gave up 1 base, with 9 bases separating them. The CDR3 is CATSSRLNYGYTF. CDR3 sequence (DNA): TGTGCCACCAGTTCCAGACTTAACTATGGCTACACCTTC. Supplemented by reference TRBV15 and TRBJ1-2, the full variable domain reads DAMVIQNPRYQVTQFGKPVTLSCSQTLNHNVMYWYQQKSSQAPKLLFHYYDKDFNNEADTPDNFQSRRPNTSFCFLDIRSPGLGDTAMYLCATSSRLNYGYTFGSGTRLTVV.

The chain is built from TRBV7-9 and TRBJ1-6; no clear D gene. From germline, CDR1 is SEHNR and CDR2 FQNEAQ (reference sequence). There are 15 residues in the CDR3. V was clipped by 5 bases and J by 5 bases, with 13 bases between them. CDR3 nucleotides: TGTGCCAGCAGCCTTTTAGGACTAAATAATTCACCCCTCCACTTT. Protein sequence: CASSLLGLNNSPLHF.

The V and J genes are TRBV6-1 and TRBJ2-3; D is possibly TRBD2 (5 bases). The V gene lost 2 bases and the J gene lost 3 bases, with 12 bases spanning the gap. The CDR3 covers 15 residues. From germline, CDR1 is MNHNS and CDR2 SASEGT. CDR3 nucleotide sequence: TGTGCCAGCAGTGAAAGGCCCACGGGAACAGATACGCAGTATTTT. Translating it yields CASSERPTGTDTQYF.

This clonotype has more than one count but fewer than ten. CDR3 residues: CASSLLQGRGTEAFF. The CDR3 DNA follows: TGTGCCAGCAGTTTACTACAGGGAAGAGGCACTGAAGCTTTCTTT. The chain employs TRBV12-3 or TRBV12-4 and TRBJ1-1, with D maybe TRBD1 (6 bases). Trimming stripped 2 bases from V and 4 bases from J, with 14 bases between. This CDR3 has 15 residues.

This clonotype was seen more than once but under ten times. This sequence joins TRBV5-1 and TRBJ2-5; TRBD1 or TRBD2 may be the D gene (5 bases each). The CDR3 length is 18 residues. The V end was cut by 0 bases, the J end by 0 bases, with 18 bases between. Germline V gene sequence: CDR1 SGHRS, CDR2 YFSETQ. CDR3 in amino acids: CASSLAREWGLHQETQYF. CDR3 coding DNA: TGCGCCAGCAGCTTGGCAAGGGAATGGGGGTTACACCAAGAGACCCAGTACTTC.

This clonotype has just a few counts. The chain combines TRBV4-3 with TRBJ2-1; 10 bases map to TRBD2. There are 17 residues in the CDR3. Trimming removed 0 bases from V and 6 bases from J; junction bases left unmatched: 8. The V gene's germline CDR1 is LGHNA and CDR2 YSLEER. For the CDR3, the DNA is TGCGCCAGCAGCCAAGATCGACGTAGCGGGGGGATCAATGAGCAGTTCTTC. This encodes CASSQDRRSGGINEQFF.

The J gene is TRBJ2-3, the V gene TRBV12-3 or TRBV12-4; 7 bases are shared with TRBD2. The CDR3 runs 15 residues. CDR3 coding DNA: TGTGTCATTAGCCGGGGGGATTCTAGCACAGATACGCAGTATTTT. This codes for CVISRGDSSTDTQYF.

In its sample, this clonotype was seen a few times. This chain links TRBV15 with TRBJ2-7; TRBD2 agrees at 11 bases. The V gene's germline CDR1 is LNHNV and CDR2 YYDKDF (reference sequence). CDR3 length: 17 residues. Trimming took 1 base from V and 0 from J; bases not matched to a gene: 5. The CDR3 spells CATSRGLAGTYSYEQYV. The CDR3 DNA is TGTGCCACCAGCAGAGGACTAGCGGGGACATACTCCTACGAGCAGTACGTC.

With respect to this clonotype: The junction differs from germline at one of its ends, possibly a read error. The chain recombines TRBV5-1 with TRBJ1-1, with TRBD1 matching 7 bases. Germline CDR1 reads SGHRS; CDR2 reads YFSETQ. There are 14 residues in the CDR3. The CDR3 DNA sequence: TGCGCCAGCTGCGAACAGGGGTCGGGCACTGAAGATTTCTTT. Its translation is CASCEQGSGTEDFF. The full variable domain, rest sourced from reference TRBV5-1 and TRBJ1-1, is KAGVTQTPRYLIKTRGQQVTLSCSPISGHRSVSWYQQTPGQGLQFLFEYFSETQRNKGNFPGRFSGRQFSNSRSEMNVSTLELGDSALYLCASCEQGSGTEDFFGQGTRLTVV.